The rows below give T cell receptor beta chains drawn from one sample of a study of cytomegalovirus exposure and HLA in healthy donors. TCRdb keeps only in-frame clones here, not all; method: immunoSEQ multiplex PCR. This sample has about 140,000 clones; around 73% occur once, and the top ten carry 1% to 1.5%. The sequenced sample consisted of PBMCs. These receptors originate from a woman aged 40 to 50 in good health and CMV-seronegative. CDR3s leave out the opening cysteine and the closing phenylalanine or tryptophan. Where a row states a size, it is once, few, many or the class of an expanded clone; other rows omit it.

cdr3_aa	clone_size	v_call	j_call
ASSLPGNEQF	.	TRBV5-1	TRBJ2-1
ASSQLRRGARDEQF	.	TRBV4-1	TRBJ2-1
ASSPWTSGAPRTGELF	.	TRBV19	TRBJ2-2
ASSPAIRGSSGNTIY	.	TRBV4-2	TRBJ1-3
ASSIAQGSEQF	.	TRBV5-4	TRBJ2-1
ASSDSGRGNQPQH	few	TRBV6-1	TRBJ1-5
ASSFRTSRGELF	.	TRBV27	TRBJ2-2
ASLDRNYGYT	.	TRBV28	TRBJ1-2
ASSRDDTSGNTIY	.	TRBV4-1	TRBJ1-3
ASSRVRGGGGNNEQF	.	TRBV4-2	TRBJ2-1
ASIPGLSNTEAF	many	TRBV6-1	TRBJ1-1
SVAGGRDTQY	few	TRBV29-1	TRBJ2-3
ASSLVGGSTDTQY	.	TRBV28	TRBJ2-3
ASSLEEGNTEAF	.	TRBV5-1	TRBJ1-1
SVSRLLEATEAF	.	TRBV29-1	TRBJ1-1
ASSQLGGGAGNEQF	.	TRBV4-2	TRBJ2-1
ASSPVGGHQPQH	few	TRBV7-9	TRBJ1-5
ASSPEGAGEAF	.	TRBV9	TRBJ1-1
ASREGSGANVLT	.	TRBV10-3	TRBJ2-6
ASRRQPGDSGYGYT	.	TRBV4-1	TRBJ1-2
ASSELGLEQF	.	TRBV6-1	TRBJ2-1
ASSHRGYQPQH	.	TRBV6-5	TRBJ1-5
ASSENLSGEETQY	few	TRBV6-1	TRBJ2-5
ASSFGEGGNGYT	.	TRBV7-2	TRBJ1-2
ASSVTWTGYDEQF	once	TRBV9	TRBJ2-1
ASAGDEQF	.	TRBV19	TRBJ2-1
ASSNGQGTAETQY	.	TRBV5-1	TRBJ2-5
ASSEAYRGYFGNTEAF	.	TRBV6-1	TRBJ1-1
ASSQGGVGAITGELF	.	TRBV4-1	TRBJ2-2
ASSRVQGVDSPLH	few	TRBV4-1	TRBJ1-6
ASSLVVDEQF	.	TRBV5-1	TRBJ2-1
ASSFTGGTEAF	.	TRBV5-1	TRBJ1-1
ASSIQGPNQPQH	.	TRBV19	TRBJ1-5
ASSENEGNQPQH	few	TRBV2	TRBJ1-5
ATSRDLGQGSYEQY	.	TRBV15	TRBJ2-7
ASSPIGGVGDEKLF	.	TRBV28	TRBJ1-4
ASSRDSFGTDTQY	.	TRBV5-4	TRBJ2-3
ASSRDSYEQY	.	TRBV5-4	TRBJ2-7
ASSQEQSFLAF	.	TRBV14	TRBJ1-1
ASSQVPGGDYGYT	.	TRBV4-1	TRBJ1-2
ASSRTGGQETQY	once	TRBV7-9	TRBJ2-5
ASSYSGAQETQY	.	TRBV5-6	TRBJ2-5
ASSFYREYTEAF	few	TRBV5-6	TRBJ1-1
ASSSGTGSYEQY	.	TRBV5-1	.
ASWDPRDRSYNEQF	.	TRBV28	TRBJ2-1
ASSDSGNTEAF	.	TRBV10-1	TRBJ1-1
ASGQGQVGLETQY	.	TRBV12-5	TRBJ2-5
ASSLQQGTNTGELF	.	TRBV9	TRBJ2-2
ASIPGGGHNEQF	.	TRBV7-9	TRBJ2-1
ASSFQANNEQF	.	TRBV7-2	TRBJ2-1
ASSSDRGQSEKLF	.	TRBV7-2	TRBJ1-4